This T cell receptor beta chain came from a study of radiation and T cells in renal cell carcinoma. The length of the CDR3 is 14 residues. Trimming pared 8 bases from V and 3 bases from J, leaving 16 bases between. Germline-derived CDR1 and CDR2 are ENHRY and SYGVKD. Regarding time point: blood 4 weeks post-SBRT, at nephrectomy. Treatment specified: 15 Gy SBRT to primary tumor, nephrectomy 4 weeks later. Nephrectomy followed 15 Gy stereotactic body radiation by 4 weeks. Blood was sampled at baseline, 2 weeks and 4 weeks after SBRT. This clone has just a few counts. Produced via immunoSEQ multiplex PCR; TCRdb's table is partial and in-frame only. The data hold about 170,000 clones, with roughly 90% observed a single time.

This chain connects TRBV10-3 to TRBJ1-1; D is perhaps TRBD1 (5 bases). The sequencing used blood, collected from a patient whose treatment included radiotherapy and nephrectomy. This clonotype originated in a woman between 45 and 60 years old with renal cell carcinoma. The CDR3 loop is CAIHGGHRDTEAFF. CDR3 bases: TGTGCCATCCACGGTGGACATCGGGACACTGAAGCTTTCTTT.